This note documents a single TCR beta chain sequence. Germline-derived CDR1 and CDR2 are MDHEN and SYDVKM. Losses at the gene ends were 8 bases for V and 5 bases for J; bases not matched to a gene: 7. This CDR3 comprises 14 residues. PCR employed 60 Vbeta and 13 Jbeta primers. Profiling relied on immunoSEQ multiplex PCR, and the TCRdb table lists in-frame clones only, not all of them. The profile shows over 90,000 clones, 81% of them singletons. The data belong to a study of cytomegalovirus exposure and HLA in healthy donors. The receptor was derived from a man aged 35-49 years in good health and CMV-seropositive. Sequenced input: PBMCs. This rearrangement joins TRBV28 to TRBJ2-5, with TRBD2 identical over 11 bases. The CDR3: CASYSGGVGETQYF. CDR3 sequence (DNA): TGTGCCAGCTATAGCGGGGGGGTAGGGGAGACCCAGTACTTC.